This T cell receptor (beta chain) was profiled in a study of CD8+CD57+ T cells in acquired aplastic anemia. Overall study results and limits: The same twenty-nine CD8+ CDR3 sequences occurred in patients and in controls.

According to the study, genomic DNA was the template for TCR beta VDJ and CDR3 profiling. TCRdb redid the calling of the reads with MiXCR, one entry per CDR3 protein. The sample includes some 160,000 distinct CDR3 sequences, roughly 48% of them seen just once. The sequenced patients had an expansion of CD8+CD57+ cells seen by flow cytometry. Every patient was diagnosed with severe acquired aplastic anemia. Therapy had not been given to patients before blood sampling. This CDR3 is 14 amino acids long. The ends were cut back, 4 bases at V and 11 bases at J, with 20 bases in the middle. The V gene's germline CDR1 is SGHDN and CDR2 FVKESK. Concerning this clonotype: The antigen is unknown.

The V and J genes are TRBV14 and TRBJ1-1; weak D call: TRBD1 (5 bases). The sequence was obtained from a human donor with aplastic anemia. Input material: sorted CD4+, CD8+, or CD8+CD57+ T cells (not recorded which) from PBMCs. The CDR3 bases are TGTGCCAGCAGCCTCCTAGGGGACTCTCAAGGGGCTTTCTTT. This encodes CASSLLGDSQGAFF.